These T cell receptor beta chains were read from a single sample in a study of T cell responses to AZD1222 COVID-19 vaccine. Assay used: immunoSEQ multiplex PCR; TCRdb lists only in-frame clones, some missing. The profile shows around 99,000 clones, about nine tenths of them singletons. Sequencing was performed on peripheral blood, taken 28 days after the second AZD1222 dose. The receptors were gathered from an adult who received the AZD1222 COVID-19 vaccine. Each CDR3 is given with its conserved first and last residue. The order of the fields is CDR3 protein, CDR3 DNA, J gene, D gene, V gene, CDR3 length. A D gene is named only where the DNA matches it firmly.

CDR3 protein: CASSLGLGNTEAFF; CDR3 DNA: TGTGCCAGCAGCTTAGGACTGGGGAACACTGAAGCTTTCTTT; J gene: TRBJ1-1; D gene: NA; V gene: TRBV7-3; CDR3 length: 14
CDR3 protein: CASSLEDRPYNEQFF; CDR3 DNA: TGTGCCAGCAGCTTGGAGGACAGGCCCTACAATGAGCAGTTCTTC; J gene: TRBJ2-1; D gene: TRBD1; V gene: TRBV11-1; CDR3 length: 15
CDR3 protein: CASSMNLRGAVYGYTF; CDR3 DNA: TGTGCCAGTAGTATGAATTTGCGGGGGGCAGTGTATGGCTACACCTTC; J gene: TRBJ1-2; D gene: NA; V gene: TRBV19; CDR3 length: 16
CDR3 protein: CASSQVSKGWDQPQHF; CDR3 DNA: TGCGCCAGCAGCCAAGTTTCGAAGGGGTGGGATCAGCCCCAGCATTTT; J gene: TRBJ1-5; D gene: NA; V gene: TRBV4-1; CDR3 length: 16
CDR3 protein: CATSDFGGTLAPDTQYF; CDR3 DNA: TGTGCCACCAGTGATTTTGGTGGCACTCTAGCCCCAGATACGCAGTATTTT; J gene: TRBJ2-3; D gene: NA; V gene: TRBV24-1; CDR3 length: 17
CDR3 protein: CASSEYGLAKNIQYF; CDR3 DNA: TGTGCCAGTAGTGAGTATGGGTTGGCCAAAAACATTCAGTACTTC; J gene: TRBJ2-4; D gene: NA; V gene: TRBV19; CDR3 length: 15
CDR3 protein: CASSQVTAGGAYEQYF; CDR3 DNA: TGCGCCAGCAGCCAAGTTACGGCAGGGGGCGCCTACGAGCAGTACTTC; J gene: TRBJ2-7; D gene: TRBD1; V gene: TRBV4-1; CDR3 length: 16
CDR3 protein: CASSPDTSGEEQFF; CDR3 DNA: TGTGCCAGCAGTCCAGACACATCAGGTGAAGAGCAGTTCTTC; J gene: TRBJ2-1; D gene: NA; V gene: TRBV27; CDR3 length: 14
CDR3 protein: CAWNPGVGSNTF; CDR3 DNA: TGTGCCTGGAATCCGGGGGTGGGTTCGAACACCTTC; J gene: TRBJ1-2; D gene: NA; V gene: TRBV30; CDR3 length: 12
CDR3 protein: CASSLGRVAGGTYNEQFF; CDR3 DNA: TGTGCCAGCAGCTTAGGGCGGGTAGCGGGGGGTACATACAATGAGCAGTTCTTC; J gene: TRBJ2-1; D gene: TRBD2; V gene: TRBV7-9; CDR3 length: 18
CDR3 protein: CASSVFGWDPLAGELFF; CDR3 DNA: TGTGCCAGCAGCGTCTTTGGCTGGGACCCTTTGGCCGGGGAGCTGTTTTTT; J gene: TRBJ2-2; D gene: NA; V gene: TRBV21-1; CDR3 length: 17
CDR3 protein: CASSTGLAVYNEQFF; CDR3 DNA: TGTGCCAGCAGCACGGGACTAGCGGTATACAATGAGCAGTTCTTC; J gene: TRBJ2-1; D gene: TRBD2; V gene: TRBV5-6; CDR3 length: 15